The 5 T cell receptor beta chains in this list originate from one sample, sequenced in a study of cytomegalovirus exposure and HLA in healthy donors. PCR involved 60 Vbeta and 13 Jbeta primers. TCRdb's copy holds only in-frame clones and misses some; the assay was immunoSEQ multiplex PCR. The sample lists 55,000 to 70,000 clones, 80% occurring once. Sequencing was performed on PBMCs. Receptors originate from a male donor in good health and CMV-seronegative.

The chain couples TRBV7-9 to TRBJ2-3; D is perhaps TRBD1 (5 bases). CDR3 length equals 14 residues. The V end was cut by 1 base, the J end by 2 bases, with 7 bases between. Germline V gene lookup returns CDR1 SEHNR and CDR2 FQNEAQ (reference sequence). Here the CDR3 reads CASSLGGHTDTQYF. In DNA, the CDR3 is TGTGCCAGCAGCTTAGGGGGCCACACAGATACGCAGTATTTT.

This rearrangement joins TRBV19 to TRBJ2-1, with 10 nucleotides matching TRBD2. Germline CDR1 reads LNHDA; CDR2 reads SQIVND (reference sequence). This CDR3 is 16 amino acids long. The V and J ends lost 0 bases and 7 bases, in that order; junction bases with no gene match: 6. Here the CDR3 DNA reads TGTGCCAGTAGTATAGAAGCACTAGCGGGGATTAATGAGCAGTTCTTC. Translation gives CASSIEALAGINEQFF.

The chain uses TRBV4-3 and TRBJ2-7; a possible D gene is TRBD2 (5 bases). Deletions cut 0 bases from V and 1 base from J, with 10 bases between. The CDR3 has 15 residues. From germline, CDR1 is LGHNA and CDR2 YSLEER. CDR3 bases: TGCGCCAGCAGCCAAGATCGTCGAGGGTCCTACGAGCAGTACTTC. Translating gives CASSQDRRGSYEQYF.

The J gene is TRBJ2-7, the V gene TRBV6-5; 7 bases fit TRBD1. The length of the CDR3 is 14 residues. Trimming at V came to 2 bases and at J to 2 bases, leaving 3 bases not matched to a gene. CDR1 MNHEY and CDR2 SVGAGI come from the germline V gene. In DNA form, the CDR3 reads TGTGCCAGCAGTTACGACAGGGTGCCCTACGAGCAGTACTTC. Translation: CASSYDRVPYEQYF.

This CDR3 is CASSLTGGWNQPQHF. The DNA for the CDR3 is TGTGCCAGCAGCCTGACAGGGGGCTGGAATCAGCCCCAGCATTTT. The rearrangement links TRBV5-6 to TRBJ1-5; 10 nucleotides match TRBD1. This CDR3 comprises 15 residues. The V gene's germline CDR1 is SGHDT and CDR2 YYEEEE. The J segment lost 4 bases and the V segment lost 4 bases, leaving 5 bases of the junction unmatched.